This TCR beta chain was recovered during a study of blood T cell repertoires in COVID-19. Study at large: Some COVID-19 samples were acute and others convalescent; all came from the United States, Italy and Spain.

Libraries were prepared by immunoSEQ multiplex PCR; TCRdb keeps only in-frame clonotypes and omits some of them. This table has tens of thousands of clones, around 83% appearing once. CDR3 length: 12 amino acids. CDR1 SGDLS and CDR2 YYNGEE come from the germline V gene. V was cut by 3 bases and J by 6 bases, with 7 bases left in between. The receptor was isolated from a human donor in a cohort sampled during active COVID-19. The specimen sequenced was peripheral blood. V usage is TRBV9 and J usage is TRBJ2-4; D unclear. CDR3 nucleotide sequence: TGTGCCAGCAGCGCCAACGGAAACATTCAGTACTTC. As protein: CASSANGNIQYF. The whole variable domain, remainder taken from reference TRBV9 and TRBJ2-4, is DSGVTQTPKHLITATGQRVTLRCSPRSGDLSVYWYQQSLDQGLQFLIQYYNGEERAKGNILERFSAQQFPDLHSELNLSSLELGDSALYFCASSANGNIQYFGAGTRLSVL.